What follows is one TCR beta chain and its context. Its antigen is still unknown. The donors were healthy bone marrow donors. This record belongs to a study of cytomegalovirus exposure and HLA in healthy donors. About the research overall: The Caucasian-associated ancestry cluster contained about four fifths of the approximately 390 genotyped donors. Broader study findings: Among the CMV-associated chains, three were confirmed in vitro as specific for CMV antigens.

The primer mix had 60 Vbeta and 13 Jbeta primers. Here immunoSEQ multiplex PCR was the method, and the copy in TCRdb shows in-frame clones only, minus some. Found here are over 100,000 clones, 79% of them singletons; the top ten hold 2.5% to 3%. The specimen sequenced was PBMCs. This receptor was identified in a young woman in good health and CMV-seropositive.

CDR3 protein: CATSREPRQKETQYF. CDR3 nucleotide sequence: TGTGCCACCAGCAGAGAACCTCGACAGAAGGAGACCCAGTACTTC. The J gene is TRBJ2-5, the V gene TRBV15, with D tentatively TRBD1 (5 bases). The CDR3 sequence is 15 residues long. The germline CDR1 and CDR2 sequences are LNHNV and YYDKDF (reference sequence). V lost 0 bases and J lost 5, with 13 bases in between.